Described below is a single TCR beta chain sequence and its context. Its cognate antigen is unknown. These data come from a study of tumor-infiltrating lymphocytes in localized non-small cell lung cancer. Overall study findings and caveats: Only some patients had TCR sequencing, depending on available tissue.

J gave up 5 bases and V 0 bases, and 5 bases lay outside the gene matches. This CDR3 is built from 15 residues. Germline CDR1 and CDR2: SGHNT and YYREEE (reference sequence). Clones were sequenced by immunoSEQ multiplex PCR, and TCRdb holds only the in-frame ones, with some missing. The sample consists of just over 14,000 clones, 80% to 90% of them appearing once. The sequenced sample was lung tumor tissue. This clonotype originated in a human donor with non-small cell lung cancer. This chain joins TRBV5-4 and TRBJ2-5, with TRBD2 identical over 9 bases. CDR3 residues: CASSLVAGGGETQYF. For the CDR3, the DNA is TGTGCCAGCAGCTTGGTGGCGGGAGGGGGGGAGACCCAGTACTTC. Combining the CDR3 with reference TRBV5-4 and TRBJ2-5 gives the whole variable domain ETGVTQSPTHLIKTRGQQVTLRCSSQSGHNTVSWYQQALGQGPQFIFQYYREEENGRGNFPPRFSGLQFPNYSSELNVNALELDDSALYLCASSLVAGGGETQYFGPGTRLLVL.